This entry lists 23 T cell receptor beta chains sequenced from one sample in a study of T cell responses to AZD1222 COVID-19 vaccine. Profiled with immunoSEQ multiplex PCR; TCRdb holds only in-frame clones, not every one. The table includes 120,000 to 150,000 clones, 90% to 95% detected once. The source material was peripheral blood, sampled 28 days after the second AZD1222 dose. The receptors were sampled from an adult who received the AZD1222 COVID-19 vaccine.

The chain has TRBV5-8 and TRBJ1-4, with a possible D match to TRBD1 (5 bases). Germline V gene lookup returns CDR1 SGHTS and CDR2 YDEGEE. The CDR3 covers 15 residues. V dropped 0 bases and J dropped 0 bases, with 6 bases sitting between them. The CDR3 protein is CASSLEGSTNEKLFF. CDR3 DNA: TGTGCCAGCAGCTTGGAGGGGTCAACTAATGAAAAACTGTTTTTT. Full variable domain (outside the CDR3, taken from reference TRBV5-8 and TRBJ1-4): EAGVTQSPTHLIKTRGQQATLRCSPISGHTSVYWYQQALGLGLQFLLWYDEGEERNRGNFPPRFSGRQFPNYSSELNVNALELEDSALYLCASSLEGSTNEKLFFGSGTQLSVL.

This chain uses TRBV10-3 with TRBJ1-1; the D is unclear. Germline CDR1 reads ENHRY; CDR2 reads SYGVKD. The V end was cut by 8 bases, the J end by 5 bases, with 15 bases between. The CDR3 spans 13 residues. CDR3 protein: CAIGAGLRTEAFF. The CDR3 DNA is TGTGCCATCGGAGCAGGCCTGAGAACTGAAGCTTTCTTT.

With regard to this clone: The same CDR3 also results from other DNA sequences found in this sample. V usage is TRBV12-3 or TRBV12-4 and J usage is TRBJ1-2, with D unresolved. V was shortened by 6 bases and J by 7 bases, with 12 bases between the two germline ends. CDR3 length equals 12 residues. The CDR3 loop is CASSPSVRGYTF. CDR3 nucleotide sequence: TGTGCCAGCAGCCCCTCGGTCCGTGGCTACACCTTC.

This clone was found once. CDR3 sequence: CAMRSQWQFGNTIYF. CDR3 bases: TGTGCCATGCGTTCCCAGTGGCAGTTTGGAAACACCATATATTTT. The chain has TRBV10-3 and TRBJ1-3; D not resolved. V lost 9 bases and J lost 3, with 18 bases in between. The CDR3 covers 15 residues. CDR1 and CDR2 from the germline V gene are ENHRY and SYGVKD.

The rearrangement links TRBV2 to TRBJ2-2; D may correspond to TRBD1 or TRBD2 (5 bases each). The V and J ends lost 6 bases and 5 bases respectively, with 16 bases between them. Germline CDR1 SNHLY, CDR2 FYNNEI. There are 15 residues in the CDR3. The CDR3 DNA reads TGTGCCAGCAGGACGGGGACCGAGGGGACCGGGGAGCTGTTTTTT. Its translation: CASRTGTEGTGELFF.

This chain connects TRBV5-1 to TRBJ1-2; 10 bases are a match to TRBD1. Germline V gene lookup returns CDR1 SGHRS and CDR2 YFSETQ. The V segment lost 0 bases and the J segment 0 bases; nucleotides outside the gene matches: 5. The CDR3 length is 17 residues. The chain's CDR3 is CASSLAGDRGANYGYTF. As DNA, the CDR3 is TGCGCCAGCAGCTTGGCGGGGGACAGGGGAGCTAACTATGGCTACACCTTC.

The J gene is TRBJ2-1, the V gene TRBV19; 10 bases align to TRBD2. This CDR3 has 16 residues. The trim removed 0 bases at V and 7 bases at J, leaving 6 bases unmatched. Germline V gene data show CDR1 as LNHDA and CDR2 as SQIVND (reference sequence). The CDR3 DNA sequence: TGTGCCAGTAGTATAGATAGGGCTAGCGGGAGAAATGAGCAGTTCTTC. This encodes CASSIDRASGRNEQFF.

The chain joins TRBV7-2 to TRBJ2-3; 7 positions match TRBD2. V dropped 3 bases and J dropped 2; count of bases not matched to a gene: 2. CDR3 length equals 14 residues. Germline CDR1 and CDR2: SGHTA and FQGNSA. CDR3 sequence (DNA): TGTGCCAGCAGCTTGGGGACTACCACAGATACGCAGTATTTT. Protein: CASSLGTTTDTQYF.

The V and J genes are TRBV6-2 or TRBV6-3 and TRBJ1-5; D uncertain. The V end was cut by 2 bases, the J end by 0 bases, with 17 bases between. Germline V gene data show CDR1 as MNHEY and CDR2 as SVGEGT. This CDR3 has 18 amino acids. The CDR3 bases are TGTGCCAGCAGTTACCCCCCGGGAGGCCACCATAGCAATCAGCCCCAGCATTTT. Translated: CASSYPPGGHHSNQPQHF.

J is TRBJ1-3 and V is TRBV7-9; D ambiguous. The CDR3 has 14 amino acids. CDR1 SEHNR and CDR2 FQNEAQ come from the germline V gene (reference sequence). The V gene lost 0 bases and the J gene lost 7 bases, with 10 bases spanning the gap. DNA for the CDR3: TGTGCCAGCAGCTTAGCGCCGCTGGGGAACACCATATATTTT. It specifies CASSLAPLGNTIYF.

J is TRBJ2-5 and V is TRBV20-1; no reliable D call. The germline V gene encodes CDR1 DFQATT and CDR2 SNEGSKA (reference sequence). Trimming removed 5 bases from V and 2 bases from J, with 3 bases in between. CDR3 length equals 10 residues. The CDR3 sequence is CSAGQETQYF. CDR3 DNA: TGCAGTGCTGGTCAAGAGACCCAGTACTTC.

The rearrangement links TRBV7-7 to TRBJ2-3; TRBD2 matches at 10 bases. J was trimmed by 2 bases and V by 5 bases; bases with no gene match: 4. In germline, CDR1 is SSHAT, CDR2 FNYEAQ (reference sequence). The CDR3 covers 15 residues. CDR3 coding DNA: TGTGCCAGCAGCAGAGCGGGGGGGAACACAGATACGCAGTATTTT. It translates to CASSRAGGNTDTQYF.

The rearrangement links TRBV19 to TRBJ1-5, with TRBD1 matching 7 bases. CDR1 and CDR2 from the germline V gene are LNHDA and SQIVND (reference sequence). The CDR3 is 14 residues long. V gave up 7 bases and J gave up 4 bases; unmatched junction bases: 7. The CDR3 spells CASKTGSGNQPQHF. CDR3 in DNA: TGTGCCAGTAAGACAGGGAGTGGAAATCAGCCCCAGCATTTT. The full variable domain, its missing parts supplied by reference TRBV19 and TRBJ1-5, is DGGITQSPKYLFRKEGQNVTLSCEQNLNHDAMYWYRQDPGQGLRLIYYSQIVNDFQKGDIAEGYSVSREKKESFPLTVTSAQKNPTAFYLCASKTGSGNQPQHFGDGTRLSIL.

The J gene is TRBJ1-1, the V gene TRBV6-5; D gene unclear. V dropped 0 bases and J dropped 1 base, with 9 bases sitting between them. The CDR3 loop spans 15 amino acids. CDR1 MNHEY and CDR2 SVGAGI come from the germline V gene. The CDR3 here is CASSYSIRGNTEAFF. The CDR3 DNA is TGTGCCAGCAGTTACTCGATTCGGGGGAACACTGAAGCTTTCTTT.

The DNA of the CDR3 is TGTGCCAGCAGTTACACCGGGACAGGAGTTTACACTGAAGCTTTCTTT. Amino acid sequence: CASSYTGTGVYTEAFF. V is TRBV6-5 and J is TRBJ1-1, with TRBD1 matching 8 bases. The junction had 8 bases not matched to a gene; V was cut back by 2 bases and J by 3 bases. This CDR3 region has 16 residues. Germline CDR1 reads MNHEY; CDR2 reads SVGAGI.

The V gene is TRBV5-6, the J gene TRBJ1-3; TRBD1 might be the D (5 bases). Trimming cost V 0 bases and J 4 bases, with 8 bases left between them. The CDR3 contains 14 residues. Germline V gene lookup returns CDR1 SGHDT and CDR2 YYEEEE. The CDR3 DNA sequence: TGTGCCAGCAGCTTGGCCACAGGAGGAAACACCATATATTTT. It codes for CASSLATGGNTIYF.

This chain joins TRBV9 and TRBJ2-1; a possible D gene is TRBD2 (5 bases). This CDR3 spans 16 amino acids. Trimming pared 1 base from V and 6 bases from J, leaving 17 bases between. Germline V lookup: CDR1 SGDLS, CDR2 YYNGEE. CDR3 sequence (DNA): TGTGCCAGCAGCGTACGCCCCTGGAGAGGGTTCAATGAGCAGTTCTTC. Protein product: CASSVRPWRGFNEQFF.

V usage is TRBV9 and J usage is TRBJ2-1, with 8 nucleotides matching TRBD2. Germline assignment: CDR1 SGDLS and CDR2 YYNGEE. The CDR3 is 15 amino acids. J lost 3 bases, V lost 3 bases, and 5 bases had no gene match. The CDR3 is CASSALGGGYNEQFF. In nucleotides, the CDR3 is TGTGCCAGCAGCGCCCTCGGGGGGGGCTACAATGAGCAGTTCTTC.

In this sample, this clone turned up once. The chain combines TRBV6-5 with TRBJ1-5; D not certain. Trimming pared 0 bases from V and 1 base from J, leaving 7 bases between. Germline CDR1 and CDR2: MNHEY and SVGAGI. CDR3 length: 15 residues. The CDR3 reads CASSYSGQSNQPQHF. The DNA of the CDR3 is TGTGCCAGCAGTTACTCTGGGCAGAGCAATCAGCCCCAGCATTTT.

This chain uses TRBV5-6 with TRBJ1-1; 10 bases line up with TRBD1. The CDR3 spans 15 residues. V was clipped by 4 bases and J by 3 bases; unmatched bases: 6. Looked up from germline, CDR1 is SGHDT and CDR2 is YYEEEE. The CDR3 nucleotides read TGTGCCAGCAGCCCGGGGGACAGGGGTTACACTGAAGCTTTCTTT. It is translated as CASSPGDRGYTEAFF. Full variable domain (missing parts from reference TRBV5-6 and TRBJ1-1): DAGVTQSPTHLIKTRGQQVTLRCSPKSGHDTVSWYQQALGQGPQFIFQYYEEEERQRGNFPDRFSGHQFPNYSSELNVNALLLGDSALYLCASSPGDRGYTEAFFGQGTRLTVV.

This clone was seen once. The rearrangement joins TRBV10-3 to TRBJ2-3; D may be TRBD2 (6 bases). The CDR3 length is 14 residues. The germline gives CDR1 ENHRY, CDR2 SYGVKD. V was trimmed by 8 bases and J by 2 bases, leaving 14 bases between them. CDR3 bases: TGTGCCATCGGCCCTAGCGAATCCACAGATACGCAGTATTTT. Residues: CAIGPSESTDTQYF.

The chain links TRBV12-5 to TRBJ2-2; a possible D gene is TRBD2 (5 bases). Germline CDR1 and CDR2: LGHNT and FRNRAP. V shed 1 base and J shed 0 bases, with 15 bases lying between them. The CDR3 totals 18 residues. The CDR3 DNA reads TGTGCTAGTGGTTTGGCCCTAACTAGGTCCGCGAACACCGGGGAGCTGTTTTTT. Translation: CASGLALTRSANTGELFF.

This chain joins TRBV24-1 and TRBJ2-5; D unclear. There are 11 residues in the CDR3. Germline CDR1 is KGHDR and CDR2 is SFDVKD. V lost 7 bases to trimming and J lost 10 bases, with 12 bases between them. Here the CDR3 DNA reads TGTGCCACCAGGATCTTTTGGGACCAGTACTTC. It codes for CATRIFWDQYF.